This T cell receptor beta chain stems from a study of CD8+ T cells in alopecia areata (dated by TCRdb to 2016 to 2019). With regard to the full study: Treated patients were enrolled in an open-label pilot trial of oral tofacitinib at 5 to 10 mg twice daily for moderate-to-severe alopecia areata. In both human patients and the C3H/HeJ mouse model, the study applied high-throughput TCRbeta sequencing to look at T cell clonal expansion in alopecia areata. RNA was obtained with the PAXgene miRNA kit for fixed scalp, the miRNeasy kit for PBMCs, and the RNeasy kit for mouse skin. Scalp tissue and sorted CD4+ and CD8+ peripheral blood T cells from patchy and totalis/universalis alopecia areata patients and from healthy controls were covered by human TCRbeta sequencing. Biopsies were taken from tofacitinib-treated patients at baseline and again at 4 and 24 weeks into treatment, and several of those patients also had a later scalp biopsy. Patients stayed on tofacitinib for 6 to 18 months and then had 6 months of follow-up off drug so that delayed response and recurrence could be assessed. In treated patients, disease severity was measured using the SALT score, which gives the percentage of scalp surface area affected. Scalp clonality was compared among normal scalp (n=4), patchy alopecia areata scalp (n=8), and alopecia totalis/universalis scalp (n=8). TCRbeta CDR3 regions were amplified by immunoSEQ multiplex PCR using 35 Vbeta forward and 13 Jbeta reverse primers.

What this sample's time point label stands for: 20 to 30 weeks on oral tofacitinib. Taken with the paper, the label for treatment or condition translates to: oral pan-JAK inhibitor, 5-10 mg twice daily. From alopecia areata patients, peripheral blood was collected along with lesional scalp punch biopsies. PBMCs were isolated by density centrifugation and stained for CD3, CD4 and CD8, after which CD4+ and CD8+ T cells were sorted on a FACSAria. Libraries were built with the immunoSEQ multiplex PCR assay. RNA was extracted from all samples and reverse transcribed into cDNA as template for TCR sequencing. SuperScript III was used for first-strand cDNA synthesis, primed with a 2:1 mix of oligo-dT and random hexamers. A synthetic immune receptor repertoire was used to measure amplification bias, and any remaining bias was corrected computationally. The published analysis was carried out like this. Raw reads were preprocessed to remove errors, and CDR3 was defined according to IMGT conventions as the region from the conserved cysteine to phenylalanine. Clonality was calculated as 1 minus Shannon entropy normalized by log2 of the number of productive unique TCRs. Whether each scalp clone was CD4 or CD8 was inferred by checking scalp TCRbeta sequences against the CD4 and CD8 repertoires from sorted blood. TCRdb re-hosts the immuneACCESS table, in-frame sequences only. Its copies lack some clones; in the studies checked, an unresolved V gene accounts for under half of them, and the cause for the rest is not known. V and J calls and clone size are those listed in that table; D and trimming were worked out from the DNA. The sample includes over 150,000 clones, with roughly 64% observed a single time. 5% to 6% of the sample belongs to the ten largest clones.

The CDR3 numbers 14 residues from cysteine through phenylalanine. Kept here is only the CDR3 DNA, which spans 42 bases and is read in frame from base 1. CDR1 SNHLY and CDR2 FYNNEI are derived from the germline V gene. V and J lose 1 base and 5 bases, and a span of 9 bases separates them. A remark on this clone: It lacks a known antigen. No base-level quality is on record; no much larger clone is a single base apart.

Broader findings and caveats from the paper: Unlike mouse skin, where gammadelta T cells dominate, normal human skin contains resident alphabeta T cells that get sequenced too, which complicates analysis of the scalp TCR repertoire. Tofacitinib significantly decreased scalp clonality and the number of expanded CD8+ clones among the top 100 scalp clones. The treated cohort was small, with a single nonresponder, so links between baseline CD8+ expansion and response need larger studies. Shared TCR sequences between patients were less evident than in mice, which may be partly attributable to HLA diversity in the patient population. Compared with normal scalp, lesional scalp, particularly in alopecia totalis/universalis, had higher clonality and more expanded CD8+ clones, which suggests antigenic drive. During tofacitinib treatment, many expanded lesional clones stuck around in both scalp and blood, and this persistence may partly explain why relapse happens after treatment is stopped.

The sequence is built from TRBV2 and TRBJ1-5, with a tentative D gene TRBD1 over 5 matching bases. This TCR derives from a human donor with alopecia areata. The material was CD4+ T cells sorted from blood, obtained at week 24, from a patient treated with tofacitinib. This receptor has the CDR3 CASSEVQGYQPQHF. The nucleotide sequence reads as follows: TGTGCCAGCAGTGAAGTTCAGGGTTATCAGCCCCAGCATTTT. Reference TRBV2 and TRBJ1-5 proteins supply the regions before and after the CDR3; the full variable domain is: EPEVTQTPSHQVTQMGQEVILRCVPISNHLYFYWYRQILGQKVEFLVSFYNNEISEKSEIFDDQFSVERPDGSNFTLKIRSTKLEDSAMYFCASSEVQGYQPQHFGDGTRLSIL.